The entry below gives a single T cell receptor (beta chain) sequence along with its context. Its specificity is not known. This specimen comes from a study of beta chain features in type 1 diabetes. Study background: Across all samples, about 110,000,000 sorted cells were examined. Study observations and caveats: People with Type 1 diabetes carried modestly yet significantly shorter TCRB CDR3s in all four CD4+ subsets. For type 1 diabetes patients, VDJ junctions showed fewer insertions and more deletions.

Reverse transcription of all isolated RNA meant that expressed TCRB transcripts were sequenced. Libraries were prepared by immunoSEQ multiplex PCR; TCRdb keeps only in-frame clonotypes and omits some of them. The table has some 47,000 clones, about 48% seen once; the top ten hold roughly 0.13%. CD4+ naive, central memory, regulatory and stem cell-like memory cells were sorted via CD45RO/CCR7/CD25/CD127/CD95/CD27. Per the germline V gene, CDR1 is MNHEY and CDR2 is SMNVEV (reference sequence). This CDR3 is built from 15 residues. V lost 5 bases, J lost 4 bases, and 15 bases lay in between. This sequence was found in a man aged 30 to 39 with type 1 diabetes. Sequencing used stem cell memory CD4+ T cells from blood. The rearrangement links TRBV27 to TRBJ2-1; D may be TRBD1 (6 bases). The CDR3 loop is CASSQRQATYNEQFF. Here the CDR3 DNA reads TGTGCCAGCAGTCAACGACAGGCGACATACAATGAGCAGTTCTTC.